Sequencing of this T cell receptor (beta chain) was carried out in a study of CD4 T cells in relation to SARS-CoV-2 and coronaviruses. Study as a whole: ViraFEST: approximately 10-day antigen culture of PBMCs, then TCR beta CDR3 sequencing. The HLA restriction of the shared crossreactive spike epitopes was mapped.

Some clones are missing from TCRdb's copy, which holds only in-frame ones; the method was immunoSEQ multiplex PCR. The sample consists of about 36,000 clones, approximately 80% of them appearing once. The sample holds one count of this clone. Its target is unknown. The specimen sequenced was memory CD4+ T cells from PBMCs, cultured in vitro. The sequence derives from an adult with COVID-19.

CDR3 region: CASSQPSREFSYEQYF. The CDR3 DNA follows: TGTGCCAGCAGCCAGCCCTCGCGGGAGTTCTCCTACGAGCAGTACTTC. The genes are TRBV7-9 and TRBJ2-7; 7 positions match TRBD2. CDR3 length equals 16 residues. V lost 5 bases to trimming and J lost 0 bases; unmatched junction nucleotides: 10. CDR1 and CDR2 from the germline V gene are SEHNR and FQNEAQ (reference sequence). The full variable domain, its missing parts supplied by reference TRBV7-9 and TRBJ2-7, is DTGVSQNPRHKITKRGQNVTFRCDPISEHNRLYWYRQTLGQGPEFLTYFQNEAQLEKSRLLSDRFSAERPKGSFSTLEIQRTEQGDSAMYLCASSQPSREFSYEQYFGPGTRLTVT.